This passage covers 14 T cell receptor beta chains from one sample sequenced in a study of blood T cell repertoires in COVID-19. Sequencing used immunoSEQ multiplex PCR; TCRdb keeps in-frame clones, though not all of them. The sample holds roughly 200,000 clones; 86% are singletons and the top ten take around 23%. The specimen sequenced was PBMCs or T cells enriched from blood (not recorded which). The source is a woman aged 40 to 50 in a cohort exposed to, infected with or recovered from COVID-19 (not recorded which).

This chain connects TRBV5-6 to TRBJ2-3; 7 bases match TRBD1. The germline gives CDR1 SGHDT, CDR2 YYEEEE. Losses at the gene ends were 4 bases for V and 3 bases for J; bases not matched to a gene: 5. The CDR3 sequence is 14 residues long. CDR3 DNA: TGTGCCAGCAGCCTCGCAGGGGGTACAGATACGCAGTATTTT. Protein sequence: CASSLAGGTDTQYF.

V gene TRBV4-2 combines with J gene TRBJ2-6; D possibly corresponds to TRBD1 (5 bases). Trimming removed 0 bases from V and 0 bases from J, with 6 bases in between. The CDR3 length is 16 residues. The germline V gene encodes CDR1 LGHNA and CDR2 YNFKEQ. CDR3 amino acids: CASSQDGHSGANVLTF. The CDR3 region has the DNA TGTGCCAGCAGCCAAGATGGACACTCTGGGGCCAACGTCCTGACTTTC.

This clone was recorded only once. One junction end disagrees with the germline gene, perhaps due to a read error. This rearrangement joins TRBV10-3 to TRBJ1-2; 11 bases are a match to TRBD1. The CDR3 covers 13 residues. CDR1 and CDR2 (germline): ENHRY, SYGVKD. The CDR3 nucleotides are TGTGCCATCAGTGAGGCGGGGACAGGGGGTAGCTCCTTC. It encodes CAISEAGTGGSSF.

The chain is built from TRBV5-1 and TRBJ1-1; no firm D call. Trimming removed 3 bases from V and 0 bases from J, with 6 bases in between. Germline CDR1 and CDR2: SGHRS and YFSETQ. This CDR3 is built from 13 residues. CDR3 region: CASSWRLNTEAFF. The CDR3 nucleotides are TGCGCCAGCAGCTGGAGGTTGAACACTGAAGCTTTCTTT.

The rearrangement uses TRBV29-1 and TRBJ2-7; D is unresolved. Germline V gene lookup returns CDR1 SQVTM and CDR2 ANQGSEA. Between the trimmed V and J ends, which lost 5 bases and 4 bases, there was a span of 9 bases. The CDR3 extends over 11 amino acids. In nucleotides, the CDR3 is TGCAGCGTTCAGGTGAATTACGAGCAGTACTTC. Translation: CSVQVNYEQYF.

The genes are TRBV27 and TRBJ1-1; D is perhaps TRBD1 (5 bases). The CDR3 totals 16 residues. V was trimmed by 5 bases and J by 5 bases, leaving 21 bases between them. Germline loops: CDR1 MNHEY, CDR2 SMNVEV (reference sequence). The CDR3 loop reads CASSPRPTGPGTEAFF. The CDR3, as DNA: TGTGCCAGCAGTCCCCGCCCCACAGGTCCTGGGACTGAAGCTTTCTTT.

The V gene is TRBV21-1, the J gene TRBJ2-7; whether TRBD2, the table's D call, matches the DNA was not checked. TRBV21-1 represents a pseudogene. This CDR3 spans 19 amino acids. CDR3 sequence reads: CASSKELALSLAAPYEQYF. The DNA of the CDR3 is TGTGCCAGCAGCAAAGAACTAGCGCTAAGCCTTGCCGCGCCCTACGAGCAGTACTTC.

The chain uses TRBV29-1 and TRBJ2-3; 12 bases align to TRBD1. CDR1 and CDR2 (germline): SQVTM, ANQGSEA. The ends lost 6 bases at V and 1 base at J; junction bases unmatched: 5. This CDR3 comprises 15 residues. DNA of the CDR3: TGCAGCGTGGAGGGGGACAGGGGGCGCACAGATACGCAGTATTTT. It codes for CSVEGDRGRTDTQYF.

The chain joins TRBV7-9 to TRBJ1-1; the match to TRBD1 covers 7 bases. The trim removed 4 bases at V and 7 bases at J, leaving 6 bases unmatched. Germline loops: CDR1 SEHNR, CDR2 FQNEAQ (reference sequence). The CDR3 runs 13 residues. The CDR3 sequence is CASSSLPGGEAFF. The DNA of the CDR3 is TGTGCCAGCAGCTCGCTACCAGGGGGTGAAGCTTTCTTT.

V is TRBV6-5 and J is TRBJ1-1; 8 bases fit TRBD1. The trim removed 7 bases at V and 1 base at J, leaving 8 bases unmatched. CDR3 length: 15 amino acids. Germline CDR1 and CDR2: MNHEY and SVGAGI. CDR3 bases: TGTGCCAGCACCGAGGCAGGGGGCCCGAACACTGAAGCTTTCTTT. It encodes CASTEAGGPNTEAFF.

The CDR3 is CASSQFGGNYGYTF. The CDR3 DNA reads TGCGCCAGCAGCCAATTCGGAGGGAACTATGGCTACACCTTC. J is TRBJ1-2 and V is TRBV4-3; D call uncertain. The V and J ends lost 2 bases and 2 bases respectively, with 9 bases between them. The CDR3 has 14 residues. Germline V CDR1 and CDR2: LGHNA, YSLEER.

The chain combines TRBV5-5 with TRBJ1-5, with a possible D match to TRBD1 (5 bases). V lost 4 bases and J lost 1, with 12 bases in between. Germline CDR1 and CDR2: SGHKS and YYEKEE (reference sequence). The CDR3 is 15 amino acids. In DNA form, the CDR3 reads TGTGCCAGCAGCGTCACAGGTATGAGCAATCAGCCCCAGCATTTT. This gives the protein CASSVTGMSNQPQHF.

The chain uses TRBV3-1 (or the pseudogene TRBV3-2) and TRBJ2-3, with 7 bases lining up with TRBD1. Trimming cost V 4 bases and J 1 base; bases outside gene matches: 2. Germline CDR1 LGHDT, CDR2 YNNKEL (reference sequence). The CDR3 sequence is 14 residues long. The CDR3 DNA is TGTGCCAGCAGCCGAGGACAGGGCACAGATACGCAGTATTTT. It specifies CASSRGQGTDTQYF.

The rearrangement joins TRBV28 to TRBJ1-2, with D maybe TRBD1 (5 bases). The length of the CDR3 is 14 residues. Looked up from germline, CDR1 is MDHEN and CDR2 is SYDVKM. Trimming removed 7 bases from V and 1 base from J, with 13 bases in between. The CDR3 reads CASTPREVNYGYTF. The CDR3 region has the DNA TGTGCCAGCACCCCCAGGGAGGTTAACTATGGCTACACCTTC.